This entry is about one TCR beta chain. Study processing details: From reference gene primer amplification, estimates of nucleated cell counts were derived. TCRdb keeps only in-frame clones here, not all; method: immunoSEQ multiplex PCR. V and J calls and clone size follow that table, whereas D and trimming were derived from the DNA. This table has about 230,000 clones, roughly 80% appearing once. The CDR3 sequence is 15 residues long. Trimming at V came to 0 bases and at J to 4 bases, leaving 4 bases not matched to a gene. Germline V gene lookup returns CDR1 WNHNN and CDR2 SYGVQD (reference sequence). The sample is drawn from a study of blood T cell repertoires in COVID-19. At the level of the study: Samples representing acute and convalescent COVID-19 were sourced from the United States, Italy and Spain. T cells, B-cell-depleted T cells, or PBMCs provided the cDNA or gDNA that served as material.

This chain uses TRBV10-1 with TRBJ2-5; 8 bases align to TRBD2. Source material: peripheral blood. The receptor comes from a woman aged 65 to 85 with active or convalescent COVID-19. In DNA form, the CDR3 reads TGCGCCAGCAGTGAGTCTGGAGCGGGGGCAGAGACCCAGTACTTC. It encodes CASSESGAGAETQYF.